This T cell receptor (beta chain) was obtained from a study of graft-versus-host responses after intestinal transplantation (dated by TCRdb to the early 2020s). General notes on the study: Recipients received multivisceral, liver-intestinal, or isolated intestinal transplants. All recipients received anti-thymocyte globulin induction followed by maintenance tacrolimus and steroids for roughly three years. Graft-versus-host and host-versus-graft alloreactive T cell clones were tracked in the graft, circulation and bone marrow after intestinal transplantation using bulk TCR-beta CDR3 sequencing. Alloreactive clones were identified by sequencing pre-transplant mixed lymphocyte reaction products and comparing these products with unstimulated pre-transplant donor and recipient T cells. Of the 20 to 30 intestinal transplant recipients enrolled in the cohort, one of whom was a retransplant, a few patients without pretransplant specimens were excluded. Donor T cell macrochimerism was defined as a peak of at least 4% donor T cells among recipient peripheral blood mononuclear cells. Rather than going through the commercial service, samples from three later patients were sequenced in-house on an Illumina MiSeq and processed with MiXCR. Overall results and qualifications from the work: High GvH to HvG T cell clonal ratios were observed in the allografts of patients with donor T cell macrochimerism. Early after transplant, peak levels of circulating GvH clones were found to be associated with declines in HvG clones. GvH clones were detected in recipient bone marrow, and some appeared earlier in ileal mucosa or blood, consistent with an intestinal mucosal origin. Conclusions were limited by the relatively low number and heterogeneity of intestinal transplant patients.

Per the germline V gene (reference sequence), SGHKS is the CDR1 and YYEKEE is the CDR2. V loses 4 bases at its end and J loses 1 base; junction bases beyond the gene matches: 14. The CDR3 measures 17 amino acids from cysteine to phenylalanine. Solely the CDR3 DNA is kept, with 51 bases framed from the first base. Worth noting for this clone: Its cognate antigen has yet to be identified. Base qualities are not recorded, but no much larger clone differs from it by a single base.

Library construction relied on the immunoSEQ multiplex PCR assay. For most patients, genomic DNA was isolated with the Qiagen DNeasy Blood and Tissue Kit and sent frozen to Adaptive Biotechnologies for TCR sequencing. Adaptive Biotechnologies carried out high-throughput TCR-beta CDR3 sequencing of genomic DNA for most patients. In the authors' own workflow: Adaptive's ImmunoSEQ software supplied the TCR sequencing data for about 18 patients, while MiXCR and VDJtools were used to process a few other patients. To correct CD4 versus CD8 sorting errors, sequences present in both subsets at a frequency ratio below 5:1 were removed. CDR3 nucleotide sequences shared by donor and recipient were removed because the origin of these sequences could not be assigned. Alloreactive clones required at least 2-fold expansion over unstimulated cells and minimum CFSE-low frequency of 0.002% (template counts) or 0.001% (read counts). Clones were considered mappable if detected in sequenced pre-transplant spleen, lymph node, or MLR CFSE-low populations of the donor or recipient. Cumulative frequency of alloreactive clones was calculated as a percentage of all sequences weighted by copy number. This immuneACCESS table, as held by TCRdb, lists in-frame sequences with V and J called but not all clones. Of the missing ones, under half trace to an unresolved V gene in checked studies; the others have no known cause. From that table come the V and J calls and clone size; the DNA was used to work out D and trimming. In this sample the table shows about 85,000 clones, approximately 90% of which occur a single time. Together, the top ten hold less than 8.5% of the sample.

The sample's time point label, in plain terms: cells obtained before transplantation from donor or recipient. CD3+CD4+ and CD3+CD8+ populations were FACS-sorted from unstimulated pre-transplant donor and recipient cells taken from spleen or lymph nodes. The source of this sequence is a human donor who was the organ donor for an intestinal transplant. The sample in question was unstimulated CD8+ T cells sorted from spleen or lymph node cells, obtained before transplant. This sequence uses TRBV5-5 and TRBJ2-7, with 7 bases matching TRBD1. The base sequence is TGTGCCAGCAGCAAAACTACGGTGGGACAGAGGTCCTACGAGCAGTACTTC. This codes for CASSKTTVGQRSYEQYF.